The 20 T cell receptor beta chains below all came from one sample that was sequenced in a study of blood T cell repertoires in COVID-19. Some clones are missing from TCRdb's copy, which holds only in-frame ones; the method was immunoSEQ multiplex PCR. The repertoire holds about 220,000 clones, approximately 80% seen once, with roughly 13% in the top ten. What was sequenced was peripheral blood. All receptors derive from a human donor in a cohort sampled during active COVID-19.

V is TRBV24-1 and J is TRBJ1-5, with D possibly TRBD1 on 6 matching bases. The CDR3 runs 16 residues. The V and J ends lost 0 bases and 5 bases respectively, with 13 bases between them. Germline V lookup: CDR1 KGHDR, CDR2 SFDVKD. CDR3 loop: CATSDLGTNRDQPQHF. CDR3 DNA: TGTGCCACCAGTGATTTGGGCACCAACAGGGATCAGCCCCAGCATTTT.

The rearrangement uses TRBV4-3 and TRBJ1-2, with 8 bases that match TRBD1. J gave up 5 bases and V 2 bases, and 10 bases lay outside the gene matches. CDR1 is LGHNA, CDR2 YSLEER, per germline. This CDR3 region has 16 residues. The CDR3 protein is CASSQNRDRMIYGYTF. Here the CDR3 DNA reads TGCGCCAGCAGCCAAAACCGGGACAGGATGATTTATGGCTACACCTTC.

The chain recombines TRBV28 with TRBJ1-5, with D unclear. Germline loops: CDR1 MDHEN, CDR2 SYDVKM. The CDR3 spans 15 residues. Trimming cost V 6 bases and J 4 bases, with 16 bases left between them. The CDR3 is CASSATGRLNQPQHF. In DNA, the CDR3 is TGTGCCAGCAGCGCTACGGGAAGACTTAATCAGCCCCAGCATTTT.

This clone was detected only a few times. The V gene is TRBV19, the J gene TRBJ1-5; weak D call: TRBD1 (5 bases). The CDR3 sequence is 14 residues long. Germline values: CDR1 LNHDA, CDR2 SQIVND (reference sequence). The ends were cut back, 3 bases at V and 7 bases at J, with 13 bases in the middle. The CDR3 loop is CASSIAWGDQPQHF. CDR3 nucleotides: TGTGCCAGTAGTATCGCGTGGGGGGACCAGCCCCAGCATTTT.

The sample holds a few counts of this clone. The J gene is TRBJ1-2, the V gene TRBV6-2 or TRBV6-3, with TRBD1 identical over 7 bases. V shed 1 base, J shed 3 bases, and the junction held 2 bases outside the gene matches. CDR1 MNHEY and CDR2 SVGEGT come from the germline V gene. The CDR3 sequence is 14 residues long. The CDR3 DNA follows: TGTGCCAGCAGTTACTTGGGACAGTACTATGGCTACACCTTC. The encoded protein is CASSYLGQYYGYTF.

The rearrangement links TRBV29-1 to TRBJ2-7; 14 bases are shared with TRBD2. Losses at the gene ends were 7 bases for V and 7 bases for J; bases not matched to a gene: 9. Germline V lookup: CDR1 SQVTM, CDR2 ANQGSEA. There are 14 residues in the CDR3. The CDR3 here is CSGGLAGGLGEQYF. Written as DNA, the CDR3 is TGCAGCGGTGGACTAGCGGGAGGTCTTGGTGAGCAGTACTTC.

The rearrangement links TRBV7-6 to TRBJ2-7; 7 bases are a match to TRBD2. Looked up from germline, CDR1 is SGHVS and CDR2 is FNYEAQ. V shed 1 base and J 6 bases; nucleotides not matched to a gene: 3. This CDR3 contains 13 residues. The CDR3, as DNA: TGTGCCAGCAGCTTAGGACTAGCCAGCGAGCAGTACTTC. This sequence encodes CASSLGLASEQYF. The variable domain in full, with the rest retrieved from reference TRBV7-6 and TRBJ2-7, is GAGVSQSPRYKVTKRGQDVALRCDPISGHVSLYWYRQALGQGPEFLTYFNYEAQQDKSGLPNDRFSAERPEGSISTLTIQRTEQRDSAMYRCASSLGLASEQYFGPGTRLTVT.

The chain combines TRBV2 with TRBJ2-5; 8 nucleotides align to TRBD1. Germline lookup yields CDR1 SNHLY and CDR2 FYNNEI. V dropped 6 bases and J dropped 7; count of bases not matched to a gene: 7. The CDR3 length is 13 residues. CDR3 DNA sequence: TGTGCCAGCAGCCCAGGGGGCTACGGGACCCAGTACTTC. Protein sequence: CASSPGGYGTQYF. Full variable domain (remainder filled in from reference TRBV2 and TRBJ2-5): EPEVTQTPSHQVTQMGQEVILRCVPISNHLYFYWYRQILGQKVEFLVSFYNNEISEKSEIFDDQFSVERPDGSNFTLKIRSTKLEDSAMYFCASSPGGYGTQYFGPGTRLLVL.

This chain links TRBV28 with TRBJ1-1; D is unclear. This CDR3 has 12 residues. V lost 5 bases and J 1 base, leaving 5 bases between the germline ends. Germline V gene lookup returns CDR1 MDHEN and CDR2 SYDVKM. CDR3: CASSPGNTEAFF. The DNA for the CDR3 is TGTGCCAGCAGTCCAGGGAACACTGAAGCTTTCTTT.

This clone turned up a few times. The gene calls are TRBV7-9 and TRBJ1-1; tentatively, D is TRBD1 (5 bases). The germline V gene encodes CDR1 SEHNR and CDR2 FQNEAQ (reference sequence). V gave up 4 bases and J gave up 1 base, with 10 bases separating them. CDR3 length: 14 residues. The CDR3 spells CASSWSGANTEAFF. The CDR3 DNA reads as TGTGCCAGCAGCTGGAGTGGGGCGAACACTGAAGCTTTCTTT.

J is TRBJ1-3 and V is TRBV29-1, with 8 bases identical to TRBD1. Trimming removed 7 bases from V and 0 bases from J; junction bases left unmatched: 5. The CDR3 totals 14 residues. The V gene's germline CDR1 is SQVTM and CDR2 ANQGSEA. For the CDR3, the DNA is TGCAGCGCTGGACAGGGCTTCTCTGGAAACACCATATATTTT. This codes for CSAGQGFSGNTIYF.

The rearrangement joins TRBV19 to TRBJ1-6; 7 bases line up with TRBD1. V gave up 3 bases and J gave up 5 bases; unmatched junction bases: 16. Germline CDR1 LNHDA, CDR2 SQIVND (reference sequence). The CDR3 is 19 residues long. CDR3 sequence reads: CASSIWGLSRDRNNSPLHF. CDR3 in DNA: TGTGCCAGTAGTATTTGGGGTCTATCACGGGACAGAAATAATTCACCCCTCCACTTT.

The V and J genes are TRBV3-1 (or the pseudogene TRBV3-2) and TRBJ2-1; TRBD2 agrees at 7 bases. The CDR3 has 20 residues. V dropped 0 bases and J dropped 1; count of bases not matched to a gene: 15. Germline V gives CDR1 LGHDT, CDR2 YNNKEL (reference sequence). CDR3 DNA: TGTGCCAGCAGCCAAGAAAGGCCCAAATATAGCGGGTGGTCCTACAATGAGCAGTTCTTC. Its protein product is CASSQERPKYSGWSYNEQFF.

V is TRBV19 and J is TRBJ1-2; tentatively, D is TRBD1 (6 bases). The ends were cut back, 4 bases at V and 0 bases at J, with 12 bases in the middle. The length of the CDR3 is 15 residues. Germline V gene data show CDR1 as LNHDA and CDR2 as SQIVND (reference sequence). CDR3 residues: CASSTRDTTNYGYTF. The DNA for the CDR3 is TGTGCCAGTAGTACCCGGGACACCACTAACTATGGCTACACCTTC.

V usage is TRBV14 and J usage is TRBJ2-4; D might be TRBD2 (6 bases). Germline V lookup: CDR1 SGHDN, CDR2 FVKESK. The CDR3 contains 16 residues. With 4 bases removed from V and 0 bases from J, the gap between germline ends came to 13 bases. CDR3 nucleotides: TGTGCCAGCAGCCTCGGGGGTACCTTAGCCAAAAACATTCAGTACTTC. It yields the protein CASSLGGTLAKNIQYF.

The chain couples TRBV3-1 (or the pseudogene TRBV3-2) to TRBJ2-1, with D possibly matching TRBD2 (6 bases). The CDR3 totals 14 residues. V gave up 4 bases and J gave up 8 bases, with 15 bases separating them. The germline gives CDR1 LGHDT, CDR2 YNNKEL (reference sequence). The DNA for the CDR3 is TGTGCCAGCAGCCCCGGGACTCCTCGGGATGAGCAGTTCTTC. Its translation: CASSPGTPRDEQFF.

V is TRBV29-1 and J is TRBJ1-2; weak D call: TRBD1 (5 bases). The germline CDR1 and CDR2 sequences are SQVTM and ANQGSEA. The CDR3 is 13 residues long. Trimming removed 5 bases from V and 2 bases from J, with 12 bases in between. Here the CDR3 reads CSVSRSGNYGYTF. CDR3 DNA sequence: TGCAGCGTTTCGAGATCAGGGAACTATGGCTACACCTTC. The variable domain in full, with the rest retrieved from reference TRBV29-1 and TRBJ1-2, is SAVISQKPSRDICQRGTSLTIQCQVDSQVTMMFWYRQQPGQSLTLIATANQGSEATYESGFVIDKFPISRPNLTFSTLTVSNMSPEDSSIYLCSVSRSGNYGYTFGSGTRLTVV.

The V call is TRBV6-5, the J call TRBJ1-1, with 12 bases aligning to TRBD1. There are 14 residues in the CDR3. The trim removed 8 bases at V and 5 bases at J, leaving 6 bases unmatched. CDR1 and CDR2 (germline): MNHEY, SVGAGI. CDR3 protein: CASRDRGLRTEAFF. CDR3 nucleotides: TGTGCCAGCCGGGACAGGGGGCTTAGGACTGAAGCTTTCTTT.

This rearrangement joins TRBV6-5 to TRBJ1-1, with 7 bases lining up with TRBD1. Germline trimming cut 7 bases from V and 0 bases from J; bases unmatched to any gene: 5. Germline V gives CDR1 MNHEY, CDR2 SVGAGI. The CDR3 runs 14 residues. CDR3 nucleotide sequence: TGTGCCAGCACCGAGGGGGCGGTGAACACTGAAGCTTTCTTT. Translation: CASTEGAVNTEAFF.

This chain joins TRBV5-4 and TRBJ1-2, with TRBD1 as a possible D gene (6 bases). The CDR3 has 15 residues. Germline V CDR1 and CDR2: SGHNT, YYREEE (reference sequence). Trimming left V 1 base short and J 1 base short, with 11 bases between. The CDR3 region has the DNA TGTGCCAGCAGCTTGCAAAGGGGGTATAACTATGGCTACACCTTC. This translates into CASSLQRGYNYGYTF.